The 15 T cell receptor beta chains below come from one sample, sequenced in a study of blood T cell repertoires in COVID-19. Measured with immunoSEQ multiplex PCR; TCRdb has only the in-frame clones, and not every one. The sample contains around 44,000 clones, about 90% of which appear only once. The sequencing sample was made of peripheral blood. Receptors originate from a human donor in a cohort sampled during active COVID-19.

This clone was detected once. The V gene is TRBV2, the J gene TRBJ2-5; 10 bases fit TRBD2. CDR1 and CDR2 from the germline V gene are SNHLY and FYNNEI. The ends lost 6 bases at V and 3 bases at J; junction bases unmatched: 7. This CDR3 comprises 15 residues. This chain's CDR3 is CASRAGTSAKETQYF. CDR3 nucleotides: TGTGCCAGCAGGGCCGGGACTAGCGCCAAAGAGACCCAGTACTTC.

The chain uses TRBV6-5 and TRBJ1-2; 8 bases line up with TRBD1. This CDR3 region has 15 residues. Germline assignment: CDR1 MNHEY and CDR2 SVGAGI. V was clipped by 2 bases and J by 5 bases; unmatched bases: 7. The CDR3 loop reads CASSYQGQGGYGYTF. As DNA, the CDR3 is TGTGCCAGCAGTTACCAAGGACAGGGAGGATATGGCTACACCTTC.

The chain couples TRBV5-1 to TRBJ2-5; a weak D match, TRBD2 (7 bases). CDR3 length: 13 amino acids. Looked up from germline, CDR1 is SGHRS and CDR2 is YFSETQ. V lost 5 bases and J lost 4, with 12 bases in between. The CDR3 DNA sequence: TGCGCCAGCAGTTCGGGGGGCGGAGAGACCCAGTACTTC. Protein: CASSSGGGETQYF.

This CDR3 reads CASSPGRYTDTQYF. For the CDR3, the DNA is TGTGCCAGCTCACCCGGCAGGTACACAGATACGCAGTATTTT. The chain has TRBV18 and TRBJ2-3; D gene uncertain. The CDR3 spans 14 residues. Germline V gene data show CDR1 as KGHSH and CDR2 as LQKENI. The V gene lost 3 bases and the J gene lost 2 bases, with 9 bases spanning the gap.

The chain is built from TRBV7-9 and TRBJ2-3; 8 positions agree with TRBD1. Losses at the gene ends were 5 bases for V and 1 base for J; bases not matched to a gene: 5. This CDR3 comprises 15 residues. Germline V lookup: CDR1 SEHNR, CDR2 FQNEAQ (reference sequence). CDR3 nucleotides: TGTGCCAGCAGCCCGACAGGGGCGGGCACAGATACGCAGTATTTT. Protein product: CASSPTGAGTDTQYF.

The chain joins TRBV3-1 (or the pseudogene TRBV3-2) to TRBJ2-7; tentative D call: TRBD2 (5 bases). The germline V gene has CDR1 LGHDT and CDR2 YNNKEL (reference sequence). Deletions cut 4 bases from V and 6 bases from J, with 10 bases between. The CDR3 runs 12 residues. The CDR3: CASSRLEGEQYF. The CDR3 nucleotides read TGTGCCAGCAGCCGTTTAGAGGGCGAGCAGTACTTC.

J is TRBJ1-1 and V is TRBV20-1; D gene unclear. The V gene's germline CDR1 is DFQATT and CDR2 SNEGSKA (reference sequence). This CDR3 spans 11 amino acids. V was trimmed by 2 bases and J by 2 bases, leaving 3 bases between them. CDR3 DNA: TGCAGTGCTAGACTTAACACTGAAGCTTTCTTT. Its protein product is CSARLNTEAFF.

This clone appeared a few times. The J gene is TRBJ1-1, the V gene TRBV19, with TRBD1 as a possible D gene (5 bases). Between the trimmed V and J ends, which lost 2 bases and 0 bases, there was a span of 7 bases. Germline CDR1 reads LNHDA; CDR2 reads SQIVND (reference sequence). The CDR3 sequence is 14 residues long. CDR3 DNA sequence: TGTGCCAGTAGTATACAGGGCATGAACACTGAAGCTTTCTTT. Encoded protein: CASSIQGMNTEAFF.

This sequence joins TRBV28 and TRBJ1-1; no clear D. This CDR3 region has 15 residues. V lost 1 base and J lost 0, with 9 bases in between. The germline V gene has CDR1 MDHEN and CDR2 SYDVKM. This CDR3 is CASSLYTSLNTEAFF. CDR3 DNA: TGTGCCAGCAGTTTATACACTAGCCTGAACACTGAAGCTTTCTTT.

The chain links TRBV11-2 to TRBJ2-3; 7 bases agree with TRBD1. V shed 6 bases and J 5 bases; nucleotides not matched to a gene: 11. The CDR3 runs to 15 residues. Germline-derived CDR1 and CDR2 are SGHAT and FQNNGV. The CDR3 DNA follows: TGTGCCAGCAGTCAAGGACAGGCCCGGGGAGATACGCAGTATTTT. Its protein is CASSQGQARGDTQYF.

For this clone: The same CDR3 also results from other DNA sequences found in this sample. The chain uses TRBV27 and TRBJ1-6, with 7 bases lining up with TRBD1. The CDR3 is 14 residues long. Germline lookup yields CDR1 MNHEY and CDR2 SMNVEV (reference sequence). The trim removed 7 bases at V and 7 bases at J, leaving 7 bases unmatched. This chain's CDR3 is CASNRQGPNSPLHF. In nucleotides, the CDR3 is TGTGCCAGCAACCGACAGGGTCCCAATTCACCCCTCCACTTT.

This clone was picked up one time. The chain joins TRBV7-8 to TRBJ2-7; 9 bases align to TRBD1. Unmatched junction bases numbered 7, after V lost 4 bases and J lost 3 bases. Per the germline V gene, CDR1 is SGHVS and CDR2 is FQNEAQ. The CDR3 is 15 amino acids. The CDR3 sequence is CASSSPGQGIYEQYF. The CDR3 DNA reads TGTGCCAGCAGCTCGCCGGGACAGGGAATCTACGAGCAGTACTTC.

J is TRBJ2-6 and V is TRBV6-2 or TRBV6-3; D perhaps matches TRBD2 (6 bases). V shed 0 bases and J shed 2 bases, with 11 bases lying between them. CDR1 MNHEY and CDR2 SVGEGT come from the germline V gene. This CDR3 has 17 residues. The CDR3 DNA is TGTGCCAGCAGTTACTCATGGCGGGGCCCTGGGGCCAACGTCCTGACTTTC. Its protein product is CASSYSWRGPGANVLTF.

V usage is TRBV30 and J usage is TRBJ1-1; D perhaps matches TRBD1 (5 bases). The V gene's germline CDR1 is GTSNPN and CDR2 SVGIG (reference sequence). This CDR3 is built from 13 residues. Trimming took 4 bases from V and 11 from J, leaving 20 bases between them. CDR3 nucleotide sequence: TGTGCCTGGAAGTCTCAAGGGTCGGGGGGGGCTTTCTTT. Protein product: CAWKSQGSGGAFF.

The chain is built from TRBV10-3 and TRBJ2-3; weak D call: TRBD1 (5 bases). V dropped 8 bases and J dropped 0 bases, with 12 bases sitting between them. Germline lookup yields CDR1 ENHRY and CDR2 SYGVKD. CDR3 size: 14 residues. The CDR3 loop is CAIQGPTSTDTQYF. The DNA of the CDR3 is TGTGCCATCCAGGGCCCCACTAGCACAGATACGCAGTATTTT.